The 7 T cell receptor beta chains presented below share a single source sample, sequenced in a study of T cells after posttransplantation cyclophosphamide. Clones were read by immunoSEQ multiplex PCR, and TCRdb kept only the in-frame ones, dropping some. The table lists some 46,000 clones, with no singletons. The sequenced sample was PBMCs. The source of these receptors is a man in his forties or fifties in good health, CMV-negative, and a related stem cell transplant donor.

The chain employs TRBV28 and TRBJ1-1, with D possibly TRBD1 on 5 matching bases. Deletions cut 1 base from V and 8 bases from J, with 8 bases between. The germline V gene encodes CDR1 MDHEN and CDR2 SYDVKM. The CDR3 contains 12 residues. CDR3 bases: TGTGCCAGCAGTTTATTCCGACAGGAAGCTTTCTTT. It translates to CASSLFRQEAFF.

This clone was counted at least ten times. The rearrangement joins TRBV6-1 to TRBJ2-2, with TRBD1 matching 10 bases. V shed 6 bases and J 7 bases; nucleotides not matched to a gene: 5. Germline CDR1 is MNHNS and CDR2 is SASEGT. The CDR3 consists of 14 residues. The chain's CDR3 is CASSWGQGYGELFF. As DNA, the CDR3 is TGTGCCAGCAGCTGGGGACAGGGGTACGGGGAGCTGTTTTTT.

This clone appeared a few times. The V and J genes are TRBV2 and TRBJ2-1; tentative D call: TRBD2 (6 bases). The germline V gene has CDR1 SNHLY and CDR2 FYNNEI. The V end lost 3 bases, the J end lost 8 bases, and 20 bases lay between the germline ends. The CDR3 totals 16 residues. CDR3: CASSDGGPGVGDEQFF. The CDR3 bases are TGTGCCAGCAGTGATGGGGGACCGGGAGTGGGCGATGAGCAGTTCTTC.

Many counts were recorded for this clone. CDR3 bases: TGTGCCATCAGTGAAATTAGCGGCTACGAGCAGTACGTC. It translates to CAISEISGYEQYV. This sequence joins TRBV10-3 and TRBJ2-7, with D possibly being TRBD2 (6 bases). The germline V gene encodes CDR1 ENHRY and CDR2 SYGVKD. The V end lost 3 bases, the J end lost 3 bases, and 9 bases lay between the germline ends. The CDR3 has 13 amino acids.

This clone occurred many times. The rearrangement joins TRBV9 to TRBJ2-6; 8 positions match TRBD1. Per germline, CDR1 SGDLS and CDR2 YYNGEE. V lost 6 bases and J lost 2; bases outside the gene matches: 7. This CDR3 is built from 16 residues. The CDR3 spells CASTGQEGTGANVLTF. The DNA for the CDR3 is TGTGCCAGCACGGGACAGGAAGGAACTGGGGCCAACGTCCTGACTTTC. The full variable domain, in which reference TRBV9 and TRBJ2-6 provide the parts outside the CDR3, is DSGVTQTPKHLITATGQRVTLRCSPRSGDLSVYWYQQSLDQGLQFLIQYYNGEERAKGNILERFSAQQFPDLHSELNLSSLELGDSALYFCASTGQEGTGANVLTFGAGSRLTVL.

This clone has just a few counts. This sequence joins TRBV5-1 and TRBJ2-2, with a possible D match to TRBD1 (5 bases). This CDR3 contains 16 residues. Germline loops: CDR1 SGHRS, CDR2 YFSETQ. V lost 1 base and J 6 bases, leaving 16 bases between the germline ends. The CDR3 is CASSLSRALTAGELFF. The CDR3 coding sequence is TGCGCCAGCAGCTTGTCCAGGGCGCTAACCGCCGGGGAGCTGTTTTTT.

This clone was found many times. The V and J genes are TRBV4-2 and TRBJ2-7, with TRBD1 matching over 8 bases. Germline lookup yields CDR1 LGHNA and CDR2 YNFKEQ. This CDR3 comprises 16 residues. Losses at the gene ends were 0 bases for V and 5 bases for J; bases not matched to a gene: 9. CDR3 in amino acids: CASSQDLGTGGNEQYF. CDR3 nucleotides: TGTGCCAGCAGCCAAGATCTCGGTACAGGGGGGAACGAGCAGTACTTC.